This TCR beta chain was captured in a study of blood T cell repertoires in COVID-19. Study summary: The analysed material was cDNA or gDNA that came from T cells, B-cell-depleted T cells, or PBMCs.

The CDR3 contains 14 residues. Trimming at V came to 5 bases and at J to 4 bases, leaving 8 bases not matched to a gene. Germline CDR1 reads SQVTM; CDR2 reads ANQGSEA. Original methodology: How many nucleated cells were present was estimated from reference gene primer amplification. Measured with immunoSEQ multiplex PCR; TCRdb has only the in-frame clones, and not every one. V and J calls and clone size are given by that table; D and trimming were obtained from the DNA. Among 240,000 or so clones listed, 86% were seen once. There are a few counts of this clone. The sequence derives from a man older than 75 with acute or convalescent COVID-19. Sequencing was done on a sample of peripheral blood. This sequence joins TRBV29-1 and TRBJ1-2; 9 bases map to TRBD1. The CDR3 sequence: CSVPDGTGIYGYTF. In DNA form, the CDR3 reads TGCAGCGTTCCAGACGGGACAGGGATCTATGGCTACACCTTC.